This T cell receptor beta chain is drawn from a study of blood T cell repertoires in COVID-19. Study information: T cells, B-cell-depleted T cells, or PBMCs supplied cDNA or gDNA.

Assay used: immunoSEQ multiplex PCR; TCRdb lists only in-frame clones, some missing. The table shows about 230,000 clones, with nearly 90% occurring only once. CDR1 and CDR2 from the germline V gene are SGHTS and YDEGEE. J was trimmed by 7 bases and V by 7 bases; bases with no gene match: 4. The CDR3 has 14 amino acids. The sequence was obtained from a man younger than 40 who had recovered from COVID-19. Sequences were obtained from PBMCs or T cells enriched from blood (not recorded which). This chain links TRBV5-8 with TRBJ2-1; 14 positions match TRBD2. CDR3 loop: CASGTSGRGNEQFF. The CDR3 bases are TGTGCCAGCGGGACTAGCGGGAGAGGGAATGAGCAGTTCTTC.